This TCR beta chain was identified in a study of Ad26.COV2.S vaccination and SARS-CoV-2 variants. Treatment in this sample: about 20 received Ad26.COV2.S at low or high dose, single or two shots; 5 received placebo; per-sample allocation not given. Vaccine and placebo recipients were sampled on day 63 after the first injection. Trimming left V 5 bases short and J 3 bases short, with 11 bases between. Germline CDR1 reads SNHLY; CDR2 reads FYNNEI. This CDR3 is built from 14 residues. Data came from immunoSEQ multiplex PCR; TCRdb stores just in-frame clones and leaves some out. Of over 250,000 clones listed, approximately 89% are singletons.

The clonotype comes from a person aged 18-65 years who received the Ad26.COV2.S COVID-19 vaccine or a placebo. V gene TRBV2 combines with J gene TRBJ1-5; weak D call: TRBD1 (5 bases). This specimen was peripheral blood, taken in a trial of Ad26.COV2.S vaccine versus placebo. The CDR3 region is CASSPSGHNQPQHF. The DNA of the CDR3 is TGTGCCAGCAGTCCCTCGGGGCACAATCAGCCCCAGCATTTT.